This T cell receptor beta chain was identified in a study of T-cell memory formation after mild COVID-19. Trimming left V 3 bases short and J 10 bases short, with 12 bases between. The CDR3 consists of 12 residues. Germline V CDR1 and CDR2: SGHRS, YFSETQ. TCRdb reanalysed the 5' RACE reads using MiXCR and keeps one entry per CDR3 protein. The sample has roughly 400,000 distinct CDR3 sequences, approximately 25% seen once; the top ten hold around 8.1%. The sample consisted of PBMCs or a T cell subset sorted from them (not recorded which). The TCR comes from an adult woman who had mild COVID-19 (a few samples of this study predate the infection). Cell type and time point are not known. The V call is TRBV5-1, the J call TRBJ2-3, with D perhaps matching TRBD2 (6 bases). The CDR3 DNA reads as TGCGCCAGCAGCTCCGGACTACAATCGCAGTATTTT. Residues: CASSSGLQSQYF. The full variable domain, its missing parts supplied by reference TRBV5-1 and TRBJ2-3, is KAGVTQTPRYLIKTRGQQVTLSCSPISGHRSVSWYQQTPGQGLQFLFEYFSETQRNKGNFPGRFSGRQFSNSRSEMNVSTLELGDSALYLCASSSGLQSQYFGPGTRLTVL.